This section outlines one T cell receptor (beta chain) sequence together with its context. The antigen remains unidentified. This sample was included in a study of early T cells in non-severe SARS-CoV-2 infection. Turning to the study itself: Sequencing used unsorted whole-blood bulk RNA, so chains lack pairing.

Notes on the study in general: VDJdb-based matching was biased toward anti-spike CD8 responses and missed private and CD4 specificities.

Each cDNA molecule carried a unique molecular identifier. TCRdb recomputed calls from the 5' RACE reads with MiXCR, one row per CDR3 protein. The sample has 25,000 to 35,000 distinct CDR3 sequences, around 5.9% seen once. Germline loops: CDR1 MNHEY, CDR2 SMNVEV (reference sequence). This CDR3 spans 15 amino acids. V shed 3 bases, J shed 2 bases, and the junction held 7 bases outside the gene matches. The receptor comes from an adult who was a healthcare worker with PCR-confirmed SARS-CoV-2 infection or an uninfected control (not recorded which). V is TRBV27 and J is TRBJ2-7; 7 bases map to TRBD2. Sequencing was done on a sample of whole blood. The CDR3: CASSLGGSLTYEQYF. The CDR3, as DNA: TGTGCCAGCAGTTTGGGGGGGTCCCTCACCTACGAGCAGTACTTC.